The clone carrying this TCR beta chain has at least ten counts. Its antigen is unidentified. TCRdb used MiXCR to reprocess the reads, holding one entry per CDR3 protein. Among approximately 49,000 distinct CDR3 sequences listed, about 18% were seen once. Losses at the gene ends were 4 bases for V and 1 base for J; bases not matched to a gene: 5. From germline, CDR1 is LNHDA and CDR2 SQIVND (reference sequence). The CDR3 spans 15 residues. These data originate in a study of T cell repertoires in cytomegalovirus infection. Study in general: HLA-B-restricted CMV epitopes that are well studied were used alongside recently identified HLA-C-restricted ones. Shared public TCR beta signatures pointed to both CMV infection and a matching HLA type. Study-wide results and limits: Dominant in the ex vivo response were TCR beta clonotypes restricted by HLA-C and specific for CMV. Summed frequency of public TCR beta families distinguished CMV carriers with the relevant HLA.

Sequences were derived from CD8+ T cells from cultured PBMCs, sampled from culture after CMV antigen stimulation. The TCR sequence derives from a human donor in good health (CMV status not recorded). Some clones in this sample may be carry-over from other donors' samples. The chain is built from TRBV19 and TRBJ2-5; 8 bases are shared with TRBD2. This CDR3 reads CASSTGGGSQETQYF. CDR3 nucleotide sequence: TGTGCCAGTAGTACCGGGGGGGGGTCCCAAGAGACCCAGTACTTC.